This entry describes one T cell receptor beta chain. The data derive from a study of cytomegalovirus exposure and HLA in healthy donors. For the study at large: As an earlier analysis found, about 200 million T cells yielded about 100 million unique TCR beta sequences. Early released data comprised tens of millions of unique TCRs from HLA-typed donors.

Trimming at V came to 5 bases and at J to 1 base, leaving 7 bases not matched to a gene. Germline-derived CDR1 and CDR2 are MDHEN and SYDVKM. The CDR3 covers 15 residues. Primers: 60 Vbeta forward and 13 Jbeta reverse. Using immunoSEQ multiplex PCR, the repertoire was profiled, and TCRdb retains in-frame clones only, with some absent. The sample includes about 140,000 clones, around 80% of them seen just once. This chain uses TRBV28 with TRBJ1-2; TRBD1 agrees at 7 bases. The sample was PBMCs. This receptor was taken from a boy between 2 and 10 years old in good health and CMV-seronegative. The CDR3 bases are TGTGCCAGCAGTAAGACAGGGAGCCATAACTATGGCTACACCTTC. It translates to CASSKTGSHNYGYTF.